What follows are 18 T cell receptor beta chains derived from one specimen sequenced in a study of Tregs in tolerant kidney transplant recipients. Mixed chimerism was transient after nonmyeloablative marrow transplants from related graft donors. Sequenced by immunoSEQ multiplex PCR; TCRdb stores in-frame clones only, minus some. The sample shows over 70,000 clones, 75% to 95% of them seen only once. The sequenced sample was CD4+ T cells from blood (PBMCs), obtained 24 months after the transplant. The receptors stem from a human patient who received a combined kidney and bone marrow transplant. Certain T cells may be donor cells from the graft.

This clone was seen just once. V gene TRBV11-3 combines with J gene TRBJ2-7, with 10 bases that match TRBD1. The CDR3 totals 16 residues. Germline values: CDR1 SGHNT, CDR2 YENEEA. The junction had 10 bases not matched to a gene; V was cut back by 3 bases and J by 5 bases. The CDR3 DNA reads as TGTGCCAGCAGCTTTCGCGGGACAGGGGAGTTCAACGAGCAGTACTTC. Protein sequence: CASSFRGTGEFNEQYF.

This rearrangement joins TRBV7-2 to TRBJ2-1; TRBD2 agrees at 13 bases. This CDR3 spans 16 amino acids. V was pared by 2 bases and J by 7 bases, with 5 bases of the junction left unmatched. Germline V gives CDR1 SGHTA, CDR2 FQGNSA. In nucleotides, the CDR3 is TGTGCCAGCAGCTTATTCCAGGGACTAGCGGGAAATGAGCAGTTCTTC. It yields the protein CASSLFQGLAGNEQFF.

This clone was counted only a few times. The J gene is TRBJ1-4, the V gene TRBV28, with D unresolved. The germline gives CDR1 MDHEN, CDR2 SYDVKM. The CDR3 covers 13 residues. CDR3 region: CAHSQATNEKLFF. CDR3 in DNA: TGTGCTCACAGTCAGGCAACTAATGAAAAACTGTTTTTT.

The chain is built from TRBV28 and TRBJ1-1; 7 bases are shared with TRBD1. V lost 4 bases, J lost 6 bases, and 5 bases stayed unmatched. The CDR3 loop spans 13 amino acids. Germline CDR1 MDHEN, CDR2 SYDVKM. CDR3 loop: CASSSTGFAEAFF. In DNA, the CDR3 is TGTGCCAGCAGTTCGACAGGGTTCGCTGAAGCTTTCTTT.

The chain links TRBV25-1 to TRBJ1-2; D remains ambiguous. The CDR3 is 13 residues long. The V gene's germline CDR1 is MGHDK and CDR2 SYGVNS. The V gene lost 7 bases and the J gene lost 3 bases, with 12 bases spanning the gap. CDR3 DNA sequence: TGTGCCAGCACACCAGATCCTCACTATGGCTACACCTTC. Translated: CASTPDPHYGYTF.

The chain joins TRBV29-1 to TRBJ1-2; 9 bases are a match to TRBD1. In germline, CDR1 is SQVTM, CDR2 ANQGSEA. This CDR3 is 14 amino acids long. V trimming: 1 base; J trimming: 5 bases; junction bases outside the gene matches: 5. The CDR3 sequence: CSVEGGTGIYGYTF. The DNA for the CDR3 is TGCAGCGTTGAAGGGGGGACAGGGATATATGGCTACACCTTC.

The V and J genes are TRBV12-5 and TRBJ2-1; TRBD2 aligns across 10 bases. Germline CDR1 is LGHNT and CDR2 is FRNRAP. V was pared by 1 base and J by 0 bases, with 21 bases of the junction left unmatched. The CDR3 runs 23 residues. CDR3 in DNA: TGTGCTAGTGGTTTGGGAGTAAAGACGTTAGCGGGAGGAAGGAACCACTCCTACAATGAGCAGTTCTTC. This sequence encodes CASGLGVKTLAGGRNHSYNEQFF.

This clone has more than one count but fewer than ten. The chain carries TRBV2 and TRBJ1-1; D not resolved. Trimming removed 4 bases from V and 6 bases from J, with 18 bases in between. Germline lookup yields CDR1 SNHLY and CDR2 FYNNEI. This CDR3 has 15 residues. CDR3 sequence (DNA): TGTGCCAGCAGTGGAATACGACAACACGGGGCTGAAGCTTTCTTT. Amino acid sequence: CASSGIRQHGAEAFF.

V is TRBV27 and J is TRBJ2-5; D possibly corresponds to TRBD2 (6 bases). This CDR3 is 13 amino acids long. Germline V gene data show CDR1 as MNHEY and CDR2 as SMNVEV (reference sequence). The ends were cut back, 6 bases at V and 4 bases at J, with 12 bases in the middle. CDR3 loop: CASSSRRGETQYF. The CDR3 bases are TGTGCCAGCAGCTCCAGGAGGGGAGAGACCCAGTACTTC.

The J gene is TRBJ2-1, the V gene TRBV10-3, with TRBD2 matching 10 bases. V was pared by 10 bases and J by 9 bases, with 12 bases of the junction left unmatched. Germline values: CDR1 ENHRY, CDR2 SYGVKD. The length of the CDR3 is 14 residues. The CDR3 reads CASGEREGGREQFF. The CDR3 DNA reads as TGTGCCAGCGGGGAGCGGGAGGGGGGGCGTGAGCAGTTCTTC.

The gene calls are TRBV12-2 and TRBJ2-7; the table's D call of TRBD1 was not tested on the DNA. TRBV12-2 constitutes a pseudogene. The CDR3 has 15 residues. CDR3 DNA: TGTGCAAGTCGTTTGGACAGGGGGCGCTTCCACGAGCAGTACTTC. Residues: CASRLDRGRFHEQYF.

The V and J genes are TRBV19 and TRBJ2-2; D ambiguous. This CDR3 region has 14 residues. The germline V gene has CDR1 LNHDA and CDR2 SQIVND (reference sequence). V dropped 3 bases and J dropped 0 bases, with 5 bases sitting between them. CDR3 region: CASSIPSNTGELFF. CDR3 sequence (DNA): TGTGCCAGTAGTATCCCCTCGAACACCGGGGAGCTGTTTTTT.

V gene TRBV9 combines with J gene TRBJ2-7; no definite D call. Trimming took off 1 base at V and 0 bases at J, with 8 bases between the two ends. The germline V gene has CDR1 SGDLS and CDR2 YYNGEE. The CDR3 loop spans 14 amino acids. In nucleotides, the CDR3 is TGTGCCAGCAGCGTATCACCCAGCTCCTACGAGCAGTACTTC. Amino acid sequence: CASSVSPSSYEQYF.

J is TRBJ2-3 and V is TRBV10-3; 8 nucleotides agree with TRBD2. V shed 6 bases, J shed 5 bases, and the junction held 1 base outside the gene matches. Germline CDR1 reads ENHRY; CDR2 reads SYGVKD. This CDR3 region has 12 residues. The CDR3: CAIRTSVDTQYF. The CDR3 DNA sequence: TGTGCCATCAGGACTAGCGTAGATACGCAGTATTTT.

This rearrangement joins TRBV11-3 to TRBJ2-7; 10 nucleotides match TRBD1. V lost 3 bases to trimming and J lost 7 bases; unmatched junction nucleotides: 21. The CDR3 runs 19 residues. Germline CDR1 is SGHNT and CDR2 is YENEEA. CDR3: CASSFVRDRGQSGHPEQYF. CDR3 nucleotides: TGTGCCAGCAGCTTTGTCCGGGACAGGGGCCAATCCGGGCATCCGGAGCAGTACTTC.

The chain has TRBV7-2 and TRBJ1-2; 7 bases agree with TRBD1. V shed 2 bases, J shed 4 bases, and the junction held 19 bases outside the gene matches. The CDR3 spans 19 residues. CDR1 SGHTA and CDR2 FQGNSA come from the germline V gene. In nucleotides, the CDR3 is TGTGCCAGCAGCTTAAGCCCATTGTCTTACGGCGGGACAGCCTATGGCTACACCTTC. This sequence encodes CASSLSPLSYGGTAYGYTF.

This chain links TRBV2 with TRBJ1-2, with 7 bases aligning to TRBD1. Germline CDR1 SNHLY, CDR2 FYNNEI. The CDR3 loop spans 13 amino acids. V lost 7 bases to trimming and J lost 5 bases; unmatched junction nucleotides: 7. This chain's CDR3 is CASTETGRYGYTF. For the CDR3, the DNA is TGTGCCAGCACCGAGACAGGGAGGTATGGCTACACCTTC.

V gene TRBV5-6 combines with J gene TRBJ1-2; 10 nucleotides line up with TRBD1. Germline lookup yields CDR1 SGHDT and CDR2 YYEEEE. The V and J ends lost 5 bases and 4 bases, in that order; junction bases with no gene match: 5. The CDR3 consists of 14 residues. The CDR3 DNA reads TGTGCCAGCAGATCTGACAGGGGGCTCTATGGCTACACCTTC. It is translated as CASRSDRGLYGYTF.